The rows below give T cell receptor beta chains drawn from one sample of a study of cytomegalovirus exposure and HLA in healthy donors. Sequencing was performed with immunoSEQ multiplex PCR; in TCRdb, only in-frame clones are kept and a portion is missing. The sample lists approximately 270,000 clones, around 86% seen once, with around 1% in the top ten. The sequencing input was PBMCs. The receptors were sampled from a woman aged 18-35 years in good health and CMV-seronegative. CDR3s include the opening cysteine and the closing phenylalanine or tryptophan. The order of the fields is V gene, D gene, J gene, clone size, CDR3 protein, CDR3 DNA. A D gene is named only where the DNA matches it firmly. Clone sizes are given selectively: once, few, many, or a class where the clone is expanded.

V: TRBV19; D: TRBD2; J: TRBJ2-7; size: NA; CDR3: CASSILAGGHEQYF; DNA: TGTGCCAGTAGTATCCTAGCGGGGGGGCACGAGCAGTACTTC
V: TRBV29-1; D: NA; J: TRBJ1-1; size: NA; CDR3: CSVARTGGNTEAFF; DNA: TGCAGCGTGGCCCGAACGGGGGGGAACACTGAAGCTTTCTTT
V: TRBV4-1; D: TRBD1; J: TRBJ2-3; size: few; CDR3: CASSQVDRDADTQYF; DNA: TGCGCCAGCAGCCAAGTCGACAGGGATGCAGATACGCAGTATTTT
V: TRBV7-9; D: NA; J: TRBJ1-2; size: NA; CDR3: CASSLEDGQRTGYTF; DNA: TGTGCCAGCAGCTTAGAGGACGGGCAGCGGACGGGCTACACCTTC
V: TRBV10-2; D: TRBD1; J: TRBJ1-1; size: NA; CDR3: CASSEQQGVEAFF; DNA: TGCGCCAGCAGTGAACAGCAGGGGGTTGAAGCTTTCTTT
V: TRBV30; D: NA; J: TRBJ2-7; size: once; CDR3: CAWEKDPGTRSYEQYF; DNA: TGTGCCTGGGAAAAGGACCCCGGGACAAGGTCGTACGAGCAGTACTTC
V: TRBV6-5; D: NA; J: TRBJ1-1; size: few; CDR3: CASSYGPYGTEAFF; DNA: TGTGCCAGCAGTTACGGTCCTTACGGGACTGAAGCTTTCTTT
V: TRBV29-1; D: TRBD2; J: TRBJ2-1; size: NA; CDR3: CSVGRGSYNEQFF; DNA: TGCAGCGTTGGGCGCGGGAGTTACAATGAGCAGTTCTTC
V: TRBV7-9; D: NA; J: TRBJ1-1; size: NA; CDR3: CASSAHGVNTEAFF; DNA: TGTGCCAGCAGCGCCCACGGGGTGAACACTGAAGCTTTCTTT
V: TRBV5-6; D: TRBD1; J: TRBJ2-1; size: NA; CDR3: CASSPSRDRAPYNEQFF; DNA: TGTGCCAGCAGCCCAAGCCGGGACAGGGCCCCCTACAATGAGCAGTTCTTC
V: TRBV7-9; D: TRBD2; J: TRBJ2-7; size: NA; CDR3: CASSLASGSTEQYF; DNA: TGTGCCAGCAGCTTAGCGAGCGGGAGTACCGAGCAGTACTTC
V: TRBV11-2; D: TRBD1; J: TRBJ2-1; size: NA; CDR3: CASSAHPPGQGMYNEQFF; DNA: TGTGCCAGCAGCGCCCACCCCCCGGGACAGGGGATGTACAATGAGCAGTTCTTC
V: TRBV27; D: TRBD2; J: TRBJ2-7; size: NA; CDR3: CASGIGTSGVYEQYF; DNA: TGTGCCAGCGGGATCGGGACTAGCGGGGTTTACGAGCAGTACTTC
V: TRBV30; D: NA; J: TRBJ1-1; size: NA; CDR3: CAWSPSFNTEAFF; DNA: TGTGCCTGGAGTCCCTCCTTCAACACTGAAGCTTTCTTT
V: TRBV4-1; D: TRBD1; J: TRBJ1-6; size: NA; CDR3: CASSHPSGTGYSPLHF; DNA: TGCGCCAGCAGTCACCCCAGCGGGACAGGGTATTCACCCCTCCACTTT
V: TRBV5-1; D: NA; J: TRBJ2-7; size: NA; CDR3: CASSSSGGLRGYEQYF; DNA: TGCGCCAGCAGCTCCTCGGGGGGCCTCCGGGGCTACGAGCAGTACTTC
V: TRBV27; D: NA; J: TRBJ2-6; size: NA; CDR3: CASSLDSYNVLTF; DNA: TGTGCCAGCAGCCTCGACAGTTACAACGTCCTGACTTTC
V: TRBV11-3; D: TRBD2; J: TRBJ2-7; size: NA; CDR3: CASSSQREYYEQYF; DNA: TGTGCCAGCAGCTCTCAGCGGGAGTACTACGAGCAGTACTTC
V: TRBV6-5; D: NA; J: TRBJ2-7; size: once; CDR3: CASSKGYAYEQYF; DNA: TGTGCCAGTTCGAAGGGGTATGCCTACGAGCAGTACTTC
V: TRBV29-1; D: NA; J: TRBJ1-2; size: NA; CDR3: CSVAQGPGYTF; DNA: TGCAGCGTTGCCCAGGGCCCTGGCTACACCTTC
V: TRBV4-1; D: TRBD1; J: TRBJ1-2; size: NA; CDR3: CASSSLIQQTGGYGYTF; DNA: TGCGCCAGCAGCTCACTCATTCAACAGACAGGGGGCTATGGCTACACCTTC
V: TRBV11-2; D: TRBD1; J: TRBJ2-1; size: NA; CDR3: CASSLDTGGSNEQFF; DNA: TGTGCCAGCAGCTTAGATACAGGGGGTTCCAATGAGCAGTTCTTC
V: TRBV19; D: TRBD1; J: TRBJ1-2; size: few; CDR3: CASSIDPPTGSYGYTF; DNA: TGTGCCAGTAGTATAGACCCCCCGACAGGGTCCTATGGCTACACCTTC
V: TRBV7-9; D: NA; J: TRBJ1-2; size: NA; CDR3: CASSLLKGGFNYGYTF; DNA: TGTGCCAGCAGCTTACTTAAGGGAGGATTTAACTATGGCTACACCTTC
V: TRBV4-1; D: NA; J: TRBJ1-2; size: NA; CDR3: CASSPVGGGAGSTF; DNA: NA
V: TRBV6-4; D: TRBD1; J: TRBJ1-2; size: NA; CDR3: CASSGTGSDGYTF; DNA: TGTGCCAGCAGCGGGACAGGGTCAGATGGCTACACCTTC
V: TRBV30; D: TRBD1; J: TRBJ1-3; size: NA; CDR3: CAWSRGRGGNTIYF; DNA: TGTGCCTGGTCCAGGGGGCGCGGGGGAAACACCATATATTTT
V: TRBV6-1; D: NA; J: TRBJ2-6; size: NA; CDR3: CASREGFGANVLTF; DNA: TGTGCCAGCAGGGAGGGGTTCGGGGCCAACGTCCTGACTTTC
V: TRBV7-8; D: TRBD1; J: TRBJ1-2; size: NA; CDR3: CASGKRHGGTDFNYGYTF; DNA: TGTGCCAGCGGAAAACGCCACGGAGGGACAGATTTTAACTATGGCTACACCTTC
V: TRBV7-9; D: NA; J: TRBJ1-3; size: few; CDR3: CASSQRGQDGNTIYF; DNA: TGTGCCAGCAGCCAGCGGGGACAAGATGGAAACACCATATATTTT
V: TRBV5-4; D: TRBD2; J: TRBJ2-1; size: NA; CDR3: CASSITSGIDEQFF; DNA: TGTGCCAGCAGCATAACTAGCGGGATTGATGAGCAGTTCTTC
V: TRBV7-6; D: TRBD1; J: TRBJ2-7; size: NA; CDR3: CASSFVGQGADEQYF; DNA: TGTGCCAGCAGCTTCGTAGGACAGGGGGCTGACGAGCAGTACTTC
V: TRBV7-3; D: NA; J: TRBJ2-3; size: few; CDR3: CASSLTPGTDTQYF; DNA: TGTGCCAGCAGCTTAACTCCGGGCACAGATACGCAGTATTTT
V: TRBV7-3; D: TRBD1; J: TRBJ2-2; size: few; CDR3: CASSRTGDTGELFF; DNA: TGTGCCAGCAGCCGGACAGGGGACACCGGGGAGCTGTTTTTT
V: TRBV4-3; D: NA; J: TRBJ2-7; size: NA; CDR3: CASSQGRDTYSYEQYF; DNA: TGCGCCAGCAGCCAAGGCCGGGACACTTACTCCTACGAGCAGTACTTC
V: TRBV28; D: TRBD1; J: TRBJ1-1; size: NA; CDR3: CASSFSGQGRAEAFF; DNA: TGTGCCAGCAGTTTCTCGGGACAGGGCCGTGCTGAAGCTTTCTTT
V: TRBV9; D: NA; J: TRBJ2-1; size: NA; CDR3: CASSVGDFGEQFF; DNA: TGTGCCAGCAGCGTCGGGGACTTCGGGGAGCAGTTCTTC
V: TRBV28; D: NA; J: TRBJ2-7; size: few; CDR3: CASSFQVSSYEQYF; DNA: TGTGCCAGCAGTTTCCAGGTTAGCTCCTACGAGCAGTACTTC
V: TRBV18; D: NA; J: TRBJ2-5; size: NA; CDR3: CASSPPSGMETQYF; DNA: TGTGCCAGCTCCCCACCATCGGGTATGGAGACCCAGTACTTC
V: TRBV28; D: NA; J: TRBJ2-2; size: NA; CDR3: CASTPQKQAFGELFF; DNA: TGTGCCAGCACTCCCCAAAAGCAGGCGTTCGGGGAGCTGTTTTTT
V: TRBV5-1; D: TRBD2; J: TRBJ2-5; size: NA; CDR3: CASSPGLAATQETQYF; DNA: TGCGCCAGCAGCCCGGGACTAGCGGCGACACAAGAGACCCAGTACTTC
V: TRBV6-5; D: NA; J: TRBJ1-5; size: NA; CDR3: CASSPDGRGNQPQHF; DNA: TGTGCCAGCAGCCCCGATGGGAGAGGCAATCAGCCCCAGCATTTT
V: TRBV30; D: NA; J: TRBJ1-1; size: NA; CDR3: CAAARTAEAFF; DNA: TGTGCCGCCGCGAGGACAGCTGAAGCTTTCTTT
V: TRBV9; D: NA; J: TRBJ2-1; size: NA; CDR3: CASSELIYNEQFF; DNA: TGTGCCAGCAGCGAACTTATCTACAATGAGCAGTTCTTC
V: TRBV10-3; D: NA; J: TRBJ2-3; size: NA; CDR3: CAITGSSDTQYF; DNA: TGTGCCATCACAGGAAGCTCAGATACGCAGTATTTT